One and the same sample provided the 19 T cell receptor beta chains below, sequenced in a study of T cell repertoires in cytomegalovirus infection. TCRdb redid the calling of the reads with MiXCR, one entry per CDR3 protein. The table records 250,000 to 300,000 distinct CDR3 sequences, about 23% of them present only once. Sequenced: PBMCs. The origin of the receptors is a human donor in good health (CMV status not recorded). Some clones in this sample may be carry-over from other donors' samples.

This clonotype was seen at least ten times. This rearrangement joins TRBV11-2 to TRBJ1-1; D is unclear. Trimming stripped 2 bases from V and 0 bases from J, with 16 bases between. The CDR3 is made up of 17 amino acids. Germline V gene sequence: CDR1 SGHAT, CDR2 FQNNGV. The CDR3 sequence is CASSLFPIGLVNTEAFF. The CDR3 region has the DNA TGTGCCAGCAGCTTATTCCCGATAGGACTGGTGAACACTGAAGCTTTCTTT.

The gene calls are TRBV28 and TRBJ1-5; TRBD1 is a possible D gene (5 bases). Germline values: CDR1 MDHEN, CDR2 SYDVKM. The germline V and J ends were trimmed by 5 bases and 0 bases, with 17 bases remaining between them. This CDR3 has 17 amino acids. The CDR3 nucleotides read TGTGCCAGCAGTCCGACCGACAGAAGATATAGCAATCAGCCCCAGCATTTT. It encodes CASSPTDRRYSNQPQHF.

In this sample, this clonotype turned up a few times. The rearrangement joins TRBV7-3 to TRBJ1-2, with TRBD1 matching 9 bases. In germline, CDR1 is SGHTA, CDR2 FQGTGA. CDR3 length: 16 residues. With 2 bases clipped from V and 6 bases from J, the junction kept 10 bases outside the gene matches. The CDR3 protein is CASSLRKMTGGDGYTF. CDR3 DNA sequence: TGTGCCAGCAGCTTACGGAAAATGACAGGGGGGGATGGCTACACCTTC.

The CDR3 loop reads CASSSYRDRGNSPLHF. The DNA for the CDR3 is TGTGCCAGCAGCTCTTACCGGGACAGGGGTAATTCACCCCTCCACTTT. The gene calls are TRBV6-2 or TRBV6-3 and TRBJ1-6, with 10 positions matching TRBD1. Germline CDR1 and CDR2: MNHEY and SVGEGT. Trimming took 6 bases from V and 6 from J; bases not matched to a gene: 8. The CDR3 runs to 16 residues.

In this sample, this clonotype turned up a few times. J is TRBJ2-1 and V is TRBV12-5; D perhaps matches TRBD2 (6 bases). V lost 3 bases to trimming and J lost 1 base, with 13 bases between them. CDR3 length equals 16 residues. The germline CDR1 and CDR2 sequences are LGHNT and FRNRAP. CDR3 loop: CASGLGGPVSYNEQFF. CDR3 bases: TGTGCTAGTGGTTTAGGAGGGCCCGTGTCCTACAATGAGCAGTTCTTC. Together with reference TRBV12-5 and TRBJ2-1, the CDR3 gives the full variable domain: DARVTQTPRHKVTEMGQEVTMRCQPILGHNTVFWYRQTMMQGLELLAYFRNRAPLDDSGMPKDRFSAEMPDATLATLKIQPSEPRDSAVYFCASGLGGPVSYNEQFFGPGTRLTVL.

V usage is TRBV20-1 and J usage is TRBJ2-7, with TRBD2 as a possible D gene (7 bases). The CDR3 spans 15 residues. The V gene's germline CDR1 is DFQATT and CDR2 SNEGSKA (reference sequence). Trimming stripped 0 bases from V and 2 bases from J, with 14 bases between. CDR3 DNA: TGCAGTGCTAGAGATTATGGCGGGGGCACCTACGAGCAGTACTTC. Translating it yields CSARDYGGGTYEQYF.

This chain uses TRBV7-9 with TRBJ2-7; 11 nucleotides agree with TRBD2. Germline trimming cut 2 bases from V and 12 bases from J; bases unmatched to any gene: 12. The CDR3 runs to 15 residues. Germline CDR1 is SEHNR and CDR2 is FQNEAQ (reference sequence). The CDR3 DNA reads TGTGCCAGCAGCTTAAAAAACCAGCTAGCGGGAGGACTGTACTTC. Its translation: CASSLKNQLAGGLYF.

This clonotype occurred a few times. This sequence joins TRBV7-4 and TRBJ2-7; maybe TRBD2 (6 bases). Germline V CDR1 and CDR2: SGHVT, SQSDAQ. The CDR3 contains 14 residues. Trimming removed 0 bases at V and 2 bases at J, with 8 bases between. The CDR3 region is CASSLARGTYEQYF. The CDR3 DNA sequence: TGTGCCAGCAGCTTAGCGCGGGGTACCTACGAGCAGTACTTC.

The chain uses TRBV14 and TRBJ2-6; 7 nucleotides line up with TRBD1. The CDR3 runs 18 residues. The J segment lost 1 base and the V segment lost 4 bases, leaving 10 bases of the junction unmatched. Germline V lookup: CDR1 SGHDN, CDR2 FVKESK. CDR3 nucleotides: TGTGCCAGCAGCCTTAGACAGGGAATTCCATCTGGGGCCAACGTCCTGACTTTC. Translated: CASSLRQGIPSGANVLTF.

This chain uses TRBV20-1 with TRBJ2-7; D perhaps matches TRBD2 (6 bases). This CDR3 is built from 12 residues. V was clipped by 2 bases and J by 7 bases, with 12 bases between them. Per germline, CDR1 DFQATT and CDR2 SNEGSKA (reference sequence). CDR3 residues: CSARRGTGEQYF. The CDR3 nucleotides are TGCAGTGCTAGAAGAGGGACTGGGGAGCAGTACTTC.

This clonotype was counted between two and nine times. J is TRBJ2-7 and V is TRBV7-2, with 7 positions matching TRBD1. The CDR3 contains 15 residues. J was trimmed by 3 bases and V by 5 bases; bases with no gene match: 10. The germline V gene has CDR1 SGHTA and CDR2 FQGNSA. The CDR3 DNA reads as TGTGCCAGCAGCCCTAGCCGGGGACAGAACTACGAGCAGTACTTC. Residues: CASSPSRGQNYEQYF. Full variable domain (rest looked up from reference TRBV7-2 and TRBJ2-7): GAGVSQSPSNKVTEKGKDVELRCDPISGHTALYWYRQSLGQGLEFLIYFQGNSAPDKSGLPSDRFSAERTGGSVSTLTIQRTQQEDSAVYLCASSPSRGQNYEQYFGPGTRLTVT.

This clonotype has at least ten counts. The V and J genes are TRBV28 and TRBJ1-6; perhaps TRBD1 as D (5 bases). Trimming pared 2 bases from V and 10 bases from J, leaving 9 bases between. This CDR3 spans 13 amino acids. Germline V gene lookup returns CDR1 MDHEN and CDR2 SYDVKM. DNA for the CDR3: TGTGCCAGCAGTTTACAGGGAGAATCACCCCTCCACTTT. Translated, it gives CASSLQGESPLHF.

This clonotype was recorded a few times. The J gene is TRBJ2-5, the V gene TRBV10-3; a possible D gene is TRBD1 (5 bases). V shed 10 bases and J shed 4 bases, with 16 bases lying between them. Germline V gene data show CDR1 as ENHRY and CDR2 as SYGVKD. CDR3 size: 13 residues. The CDR3 sequence: CASTGQGTETQYF. CDR3 coding DNA: TGTGCCAGCACGGGCCAGGGCACAGAGACCCAGTACTTC.

This chain links TRBV20-1 with TRBJ2-1; D remains unclear. The germline V gene has CDR1 DFQATT and CDR2 SNEGSKA (reference sequence). The V and J ends lost 0 bases and 11 bases respectively, with 14 bases between them. There are 13 residues in the CDR3. CDR3: CSARDPYTVKQFF. The CDR3 DNA follows: TGCAGTGCTAGAGACCCCTACACGGTTAAGCAGTTCTTC.

The sample holds a few counts of this clonotype. V is TRBV30 and J is TRBJ1-4; D is ambiguous. With 0 bases removed from V and 0 bases from J, the gap between germline ends came to 8 bases. CDR3 length equals 15 residues. Per germline, CDR1 GTSNPN and CDR2 SVGIG (reference sequence). The CDR3 DNA reads TGTGCCTGGAGTGTCACCAGAACAACTAATGAAAAACTGTTTTTT. Amino acids: CAWSVTRTTNEKLFF.

The rearrangement uses TRBV15 and TRBJ2-1; TRBD1 or TRBD2 may be the D gene (5 bases each). V was clipped by 8 bases and J by 5 bases, with 10 bases between them. The CDR3 loop spans 12 amino acids. The germline CDR1 and CDR2 sequences are LNHNV and YYDKDF (reference sequence). DNA of the CDR3: TGTGCCACCGGGGGACCGAACAATGAGCAGTTCTTC. Encoded protein: CATGGPNNEQFF.

This clonotype was detected a few times. The chain uses TRBV20-1 and TRBJ2-7, with D perhaps being TRBD1 or TRBD2 (5 bases each). In germline, CDR1 is DFQATT, CDR2 SNEGSKA (reference sequence). This CDR3 has 14 residues. V lost 5 bases to trimming and J lost 1 base, with 15 bases between them. CDR3 bases: TGCAGTGCTCCTCCGGGACGGGGATCCTACGAGCAGTACTTC. As protein: CSAPPGRGSYEQYF.

This clonotype has more than one count but fewer than ten. V usage is TRBV28 and J usage is TRBJ2-1; D is undetermined. The CDR3 runs to 15 residues. From germline, CDR1 is MDHEN and CDR2 SYDVKM. Trimming pared 0 bases from V and 5 bases from J, leaving 11 bases between. The CDR3 sequence: CASSLWPARNNEQFF. DNA for the CDR3: TGTGCCAGCAGTTTATGGCCAGCCCGAAACAATGAGCAGTTCTTC.

This clonotype was found a few times. The chain links TRBV4-3 to TRBJ2-3; 12 bases align to TRBD2. V shed 0 bases and J 8 bases; nucleotides not matched to a gene: 6. Germline V gene data show CDR1 as LGHNA and CDR2 as YSLEER. The CDR3 consists of 16 residues. For the CDR3, the DNA is TGCGCCAGCAGCCAAGATAGTCTAGCGGGAGGGGGTACGCAGTATTTT. It encodes CASSQDSLAGGGTQYF.